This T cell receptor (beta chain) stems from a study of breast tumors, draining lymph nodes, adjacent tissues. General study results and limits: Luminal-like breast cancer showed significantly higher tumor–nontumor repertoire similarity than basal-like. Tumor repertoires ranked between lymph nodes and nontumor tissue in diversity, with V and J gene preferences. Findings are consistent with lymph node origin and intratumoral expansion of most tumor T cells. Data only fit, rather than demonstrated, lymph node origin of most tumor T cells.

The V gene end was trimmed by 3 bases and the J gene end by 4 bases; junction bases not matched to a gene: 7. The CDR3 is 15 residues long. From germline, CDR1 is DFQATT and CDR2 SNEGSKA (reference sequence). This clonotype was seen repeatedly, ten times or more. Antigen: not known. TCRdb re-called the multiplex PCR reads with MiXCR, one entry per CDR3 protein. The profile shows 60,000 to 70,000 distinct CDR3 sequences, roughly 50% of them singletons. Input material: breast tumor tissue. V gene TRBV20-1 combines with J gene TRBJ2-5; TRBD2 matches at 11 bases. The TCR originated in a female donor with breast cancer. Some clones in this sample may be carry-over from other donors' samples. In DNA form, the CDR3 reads TGCAGTGCTAGGGTGGTTAGCGGGGGGGCAGAGACCCAGTACTTC. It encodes CSARVVSGGAETQYF.